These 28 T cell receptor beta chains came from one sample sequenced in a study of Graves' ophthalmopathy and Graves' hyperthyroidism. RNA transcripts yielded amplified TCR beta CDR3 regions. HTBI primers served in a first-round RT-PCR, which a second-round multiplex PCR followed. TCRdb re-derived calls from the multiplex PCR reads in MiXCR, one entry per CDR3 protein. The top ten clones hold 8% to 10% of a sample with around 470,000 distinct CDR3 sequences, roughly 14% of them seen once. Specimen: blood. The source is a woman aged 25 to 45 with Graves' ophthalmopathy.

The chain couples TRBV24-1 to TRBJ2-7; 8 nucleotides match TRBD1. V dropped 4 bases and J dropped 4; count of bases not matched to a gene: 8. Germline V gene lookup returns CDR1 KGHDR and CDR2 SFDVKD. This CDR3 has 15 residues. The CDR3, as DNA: TGTGCCACCAGTGACCCTCGCGGGACAGGATACGAGCAGTACTTC. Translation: CATSDPRGTGYEQYF.

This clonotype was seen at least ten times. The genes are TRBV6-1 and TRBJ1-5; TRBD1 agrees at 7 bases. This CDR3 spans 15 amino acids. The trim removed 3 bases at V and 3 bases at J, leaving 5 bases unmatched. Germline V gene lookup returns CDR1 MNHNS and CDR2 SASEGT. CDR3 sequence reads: CASSDLGQINQPQHF. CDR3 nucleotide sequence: TGTGCCAGCAGTGACCTGGGACAGATCAATCAGCCCCAGCATTTT.

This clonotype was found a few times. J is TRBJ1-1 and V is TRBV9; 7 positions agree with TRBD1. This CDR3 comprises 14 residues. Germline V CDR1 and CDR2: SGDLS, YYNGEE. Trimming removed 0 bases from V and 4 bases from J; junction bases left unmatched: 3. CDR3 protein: CASSVVQGGTEAFF. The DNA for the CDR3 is TGTGCCAGCAGCGTAGTTCAGGGGGGCACTGAAGCTTTCTTT.

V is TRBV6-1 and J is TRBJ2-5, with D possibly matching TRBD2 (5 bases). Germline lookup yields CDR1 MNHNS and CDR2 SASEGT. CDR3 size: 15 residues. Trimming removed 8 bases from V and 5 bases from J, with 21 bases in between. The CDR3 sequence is CASGLTFEGPETQYF. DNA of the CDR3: TGTGCCAGCGGCCTAACCTTCGAGGGCCCGGAGACCCAGTACTTC.

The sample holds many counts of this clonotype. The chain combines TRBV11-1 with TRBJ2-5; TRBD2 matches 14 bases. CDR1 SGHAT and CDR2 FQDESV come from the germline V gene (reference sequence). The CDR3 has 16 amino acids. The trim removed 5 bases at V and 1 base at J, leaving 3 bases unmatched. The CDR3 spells CASSHGTSGGQETQYF. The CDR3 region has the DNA TGTGCCAGCAGCCACGGGACTAGCGGGGGCCAAGAGACCCAGTACTTC.

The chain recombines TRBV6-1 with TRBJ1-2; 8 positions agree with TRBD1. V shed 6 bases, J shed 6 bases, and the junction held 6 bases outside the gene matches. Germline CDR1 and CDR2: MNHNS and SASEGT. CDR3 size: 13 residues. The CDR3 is CASRGDRGNGYTF. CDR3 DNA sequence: TGTGCCAGCAGGGGAGACAGGGGAAATGGCTACACCTTC.

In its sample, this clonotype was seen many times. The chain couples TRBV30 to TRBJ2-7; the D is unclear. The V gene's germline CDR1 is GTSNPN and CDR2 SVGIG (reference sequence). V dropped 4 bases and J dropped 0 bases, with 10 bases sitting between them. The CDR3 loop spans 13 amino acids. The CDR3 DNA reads TGTGCCTGGACCCCTGGGGTCTCCTACGAGCAGTACTTC. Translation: CAWTPGVSYEQYF.

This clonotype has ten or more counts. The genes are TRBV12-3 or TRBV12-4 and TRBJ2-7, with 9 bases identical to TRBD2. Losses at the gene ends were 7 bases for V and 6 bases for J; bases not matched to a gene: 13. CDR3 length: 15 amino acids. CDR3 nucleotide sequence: TGTGCCAGCACCACCACCCAAGCGGGAGGAGCCGAGCAGTACTTC. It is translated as CASTTTQAGGAEQYF.

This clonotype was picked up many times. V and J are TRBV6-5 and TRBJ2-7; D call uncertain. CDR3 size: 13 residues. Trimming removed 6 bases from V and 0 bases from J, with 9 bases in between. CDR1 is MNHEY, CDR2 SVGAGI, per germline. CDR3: CASRRPSSYEQYF. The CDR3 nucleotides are TGTGCCAGCAGAAGGCCAAGCTCCTACGAGCAGTACTTC.

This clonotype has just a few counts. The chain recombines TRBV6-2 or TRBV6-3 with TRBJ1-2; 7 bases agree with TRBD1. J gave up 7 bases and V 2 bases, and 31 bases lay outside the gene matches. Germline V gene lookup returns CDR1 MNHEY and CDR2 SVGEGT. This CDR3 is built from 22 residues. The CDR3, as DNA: TGTGCCAGCAGTTACCAATCGTTGGATCCCCTCACAGGGGCTTGGGTTGGCTCTGGCTACACCTTC. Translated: CASSYQSLDPLTGAWVGSGYTF.

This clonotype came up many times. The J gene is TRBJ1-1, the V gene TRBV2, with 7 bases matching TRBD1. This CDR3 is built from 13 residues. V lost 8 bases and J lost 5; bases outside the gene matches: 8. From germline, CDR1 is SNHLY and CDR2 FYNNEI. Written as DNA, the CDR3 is TGTGCCAGCGGGGGACAGACTGAAACTGAAGCTTTCTTT. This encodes CASGGQTETEAFF.

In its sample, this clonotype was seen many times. The CDR3 spells CAISQLDPHEAFF. CDR3 coding DNA: TGTGCCATCAGTCAACTCGACCCTCATGAAGCTTTCTTT. The J gene is TRBJ1-1, the V gene TRBV10-3, with unresolved D. Per germline, CDR1 ENHRY and CDR2 SYGVKD. V was pared by 5 bases and J by 7 bases, with 14 bases between. The CDR3 totals 13 residues.

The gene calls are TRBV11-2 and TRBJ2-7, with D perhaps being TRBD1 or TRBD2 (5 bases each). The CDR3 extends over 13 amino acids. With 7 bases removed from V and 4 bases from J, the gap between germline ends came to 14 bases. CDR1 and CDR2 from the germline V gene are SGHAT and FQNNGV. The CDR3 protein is CASTRGGPYEQYF. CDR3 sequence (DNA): TGTGCCAGCACCCGGGGCGGACCTTACGAGCAGTACTTC.

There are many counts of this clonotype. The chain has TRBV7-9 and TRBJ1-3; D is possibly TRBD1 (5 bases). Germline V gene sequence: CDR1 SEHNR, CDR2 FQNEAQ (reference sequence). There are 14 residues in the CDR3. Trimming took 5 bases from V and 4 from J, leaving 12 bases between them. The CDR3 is CASSPQAGGNTIYF. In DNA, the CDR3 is TGTGCCAGCAGCCCACAGGCGGGAGGAAACACCATATATTTT.

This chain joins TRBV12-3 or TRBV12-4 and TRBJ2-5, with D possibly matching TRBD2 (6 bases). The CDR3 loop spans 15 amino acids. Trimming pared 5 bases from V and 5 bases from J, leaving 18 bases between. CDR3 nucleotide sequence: TGTGCCAGCAGTGCCCGGGACGGGGGTAGGGAGACCCAGTACTTC. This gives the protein CASSARDGGRETQYF.

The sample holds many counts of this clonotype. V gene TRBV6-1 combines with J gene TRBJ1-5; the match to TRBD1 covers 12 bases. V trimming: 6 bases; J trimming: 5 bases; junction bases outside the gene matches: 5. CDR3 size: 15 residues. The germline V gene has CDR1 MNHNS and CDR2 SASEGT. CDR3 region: CASRAGTGGDQPQHF. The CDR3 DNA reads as TGTGCCAGCAGAGCCGGGACAGGGGGCGATCAGCCCCAGCATTTT.

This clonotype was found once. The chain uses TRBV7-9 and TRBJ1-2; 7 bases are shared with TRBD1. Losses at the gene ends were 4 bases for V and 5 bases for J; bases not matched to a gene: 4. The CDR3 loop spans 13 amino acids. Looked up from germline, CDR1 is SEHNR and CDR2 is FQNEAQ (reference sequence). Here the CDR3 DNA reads TGTGCCAGCAGCTCACGGGACAGATATGGCTACACCTTC. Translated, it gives CASSSRDRYGYTF.

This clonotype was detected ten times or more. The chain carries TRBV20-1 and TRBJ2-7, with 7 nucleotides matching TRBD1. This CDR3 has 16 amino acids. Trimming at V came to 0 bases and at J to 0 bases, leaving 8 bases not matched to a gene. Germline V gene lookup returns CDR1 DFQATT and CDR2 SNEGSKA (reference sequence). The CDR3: CSARDPWDSNSYEQYF. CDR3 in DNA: TGCAGTGCTAGAGATCCATGGGACAGTAACTCCTACGAGCAGTACTTC.

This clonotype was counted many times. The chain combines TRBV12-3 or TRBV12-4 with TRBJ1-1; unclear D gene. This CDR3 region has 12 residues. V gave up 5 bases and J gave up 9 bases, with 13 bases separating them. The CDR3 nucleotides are TGTGCCAGCAGTCCCCCGACACTTCAAGCTTTCTTT. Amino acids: CASSPPTLQAFF.

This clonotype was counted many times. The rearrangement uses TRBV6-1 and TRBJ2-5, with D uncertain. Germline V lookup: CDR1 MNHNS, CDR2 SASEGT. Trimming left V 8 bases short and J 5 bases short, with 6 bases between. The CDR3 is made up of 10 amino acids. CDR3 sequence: CASSRETQYF. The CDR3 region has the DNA TGTGCCAGCTCCCGGGAGACCCAGTACTTC.

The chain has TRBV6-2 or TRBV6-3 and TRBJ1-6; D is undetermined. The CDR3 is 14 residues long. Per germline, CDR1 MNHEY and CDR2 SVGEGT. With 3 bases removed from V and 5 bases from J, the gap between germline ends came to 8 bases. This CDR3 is CASSYASDNSPLHF. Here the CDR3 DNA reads TGTGCCAGCAGTTATGCCAGCGATAATTCACCCCTCCACTTT.

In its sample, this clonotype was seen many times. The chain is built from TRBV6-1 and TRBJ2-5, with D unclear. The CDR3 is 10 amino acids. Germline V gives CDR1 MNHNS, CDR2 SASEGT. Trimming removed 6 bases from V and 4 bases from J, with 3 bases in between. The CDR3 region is CASRTETQYF. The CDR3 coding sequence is TGTGCCAGCAGAACAGAGACCCAGTACTTC.

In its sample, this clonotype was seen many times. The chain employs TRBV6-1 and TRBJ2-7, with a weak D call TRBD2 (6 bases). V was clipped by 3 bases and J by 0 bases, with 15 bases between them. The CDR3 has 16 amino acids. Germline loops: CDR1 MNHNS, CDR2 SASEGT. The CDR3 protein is CASSDPLLGGSYEQYF. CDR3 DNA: TGTGCCAGCAGTGATCCACTCCTCGGGGGCTCCTACGAGCAGTACTTC.

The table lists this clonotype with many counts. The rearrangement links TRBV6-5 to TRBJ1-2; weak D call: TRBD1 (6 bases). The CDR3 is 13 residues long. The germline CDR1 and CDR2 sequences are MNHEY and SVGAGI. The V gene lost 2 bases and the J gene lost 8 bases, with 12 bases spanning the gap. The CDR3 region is CASSYRPGVGYTF. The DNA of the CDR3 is TGTGCCAGCAGTTACCGGCCAGGGGTAGGCTACACCTTC.

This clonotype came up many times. The CDR3 DNA follows: TGTGCCATCAGTGGGACAGAGAATTCACCCCTCCACTTT. Its translation is CAISGTENSPLHF. This chain links TRBV10-3 with TRBJ1-6, with D tentatively TRBD1 (6 bases). CDR1 and CDR2 (germline): ENHRY, SYGVKD. The ends were cut back, 4 bases at V and 7 bases at J, with 8 bases in the middle. This CDR3 has 13 residues.

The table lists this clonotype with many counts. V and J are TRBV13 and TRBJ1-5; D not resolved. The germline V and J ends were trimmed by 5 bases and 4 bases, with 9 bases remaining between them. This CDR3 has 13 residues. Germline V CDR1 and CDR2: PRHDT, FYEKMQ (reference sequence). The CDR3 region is CASSTRPNQPQHF. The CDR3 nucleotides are TGTGCCAGCAGCACGAGACCTAATCAGCCCCAGCATTTT. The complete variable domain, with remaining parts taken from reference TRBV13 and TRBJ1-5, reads AAGVIQSPRHLIKEKRETATLKCYPIPRHDTVYWYQQGPGQDPQFLISFYEKMQSDKGSIPDRFSAQQFSDYHSELNMSSLELGDSALYFCASSTRPNQPQHFGDGTRLSIL.

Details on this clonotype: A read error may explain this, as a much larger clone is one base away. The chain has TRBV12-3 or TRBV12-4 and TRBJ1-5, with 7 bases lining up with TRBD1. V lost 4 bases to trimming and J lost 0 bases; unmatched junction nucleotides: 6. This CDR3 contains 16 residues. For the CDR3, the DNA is TGTGCCAGCAGTTCGTGGGACAGAAATAGCAATCAGCCCCAGCATTTT. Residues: CASSSWDRNSNQPQHF.

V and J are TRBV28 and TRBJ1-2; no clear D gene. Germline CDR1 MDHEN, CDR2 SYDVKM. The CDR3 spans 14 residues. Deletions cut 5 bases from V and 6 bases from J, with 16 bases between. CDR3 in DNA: TGTGCCAGCAGTACCCCCAGCCGCCCACATGGCTACACCTTC. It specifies CASSTPSRPHGYTF.